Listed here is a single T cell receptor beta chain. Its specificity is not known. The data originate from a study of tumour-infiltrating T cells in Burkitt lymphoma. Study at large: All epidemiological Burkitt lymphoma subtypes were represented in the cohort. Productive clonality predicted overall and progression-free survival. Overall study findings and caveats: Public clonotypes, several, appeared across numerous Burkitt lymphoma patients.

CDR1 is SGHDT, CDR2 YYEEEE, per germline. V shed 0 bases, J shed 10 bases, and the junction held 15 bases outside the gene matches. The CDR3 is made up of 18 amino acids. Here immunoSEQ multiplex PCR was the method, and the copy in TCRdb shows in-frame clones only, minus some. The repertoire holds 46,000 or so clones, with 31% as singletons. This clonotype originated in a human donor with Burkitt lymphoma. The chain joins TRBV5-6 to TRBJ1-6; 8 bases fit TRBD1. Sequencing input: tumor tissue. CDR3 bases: TGTGCCAGCAGCTTGGGACAGGGGCTAAGGGATCCTCGCTCACCCCTCCACTTT. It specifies CASSLGQGLRDPRSPLHF.